Presented here are 23 T cell receptor beta chains from one specimen sequenced in a study of blood T cell repertoires in COVID-19. This table comes from immunoSEQ multiplex PCR, and its TCRdb copy is limited to in-frame clones, with some not included. The profile covers about 150,000 clones, with approximately 80% appearing a single time and 6.2% taken by the ten largest. What was sequenced was PBMCs or T cells enriched from blood (not recorded which). These receptors were obtained from a woman between 40 and 55 years old who had recovered from COVID-19.

This chain links TRBV29-1 with TRBJ2-7; D gene unclear. Germline CDR1 SQVTM, CDR2 ANQGSEA. The CDR3 sequence is 12 residues long. Trimming took 4 bases from V and 5 from J, leaving 12 bases between them. DNA for the CDR3: TGCAGCGTTGTTTTCAATGGCAACGAGCAGTACTTC. This codes for CSVVFNGNEQYF.

This clone has only a few counts. The chain recombines TRBV27 with TRBJ2-2; D gene unclear. The CDR3 consists of 12 residues. V lost 8 bases and J lost 2, with 6 bases in between. CDR1 is MNHEY, CDR2 SMNVEV, per germline (reference sequence). The CDR3 nucleotides are TGTGCCAGCCGTTCTAACACCGGGGAGCTGTTTTTT. It encodes CASRSNTGELFF.

The rearrangement joins TRBV18 to TRBJ2-7, with TRBD1 matching over 10 bases. The ends lost 4 bases at V and 4 bases at J; junction bases unmatched: 4. Per the germline V gene, CDR1 is KGHSH and CDR2 is LQKENI. The CDR3 covers 14 residues. CDR3 amino acids: CASSRGTGEYEQYF. For the CDR3, the DNA is TGTGCCAGCTCACGTGGGACAGGGGAGTACGAGCAGTACTTC.

This rearrangement joins TRBV28 to TRBJ2-2; D might be TRBD1 (6 bases). Germline values: CDR1 MDHEN, CDR2 SYDVKM. The V end was cut by 3 bases, the J end by 3 bases, with 26 bases between. This CDR3 comprises 20 residues. CDR3 DNA: TGTGCCAGCAGTTTGCCCTTGGTGATAGGGGGTCGAGTGGACACCGGGGAGCTGTTTTTT. Residues: CASSLPLVIGGRVDTGELFF.

The chain has TRBV9 and TRBJ2-1, with TRBD1 matching over 9 bases. J gave up 6 bases and V 4 bases, and 8 bases lay outside the gene matches. CDR3 length: 15 residues. Germline V gene data show CDR1 as SGDLS and CDR2 as YYNGEE. The DNA for the CDR3 is TGTGCCAGCAGCCCAGGGGGACAGGGCCCCAATGAGCAGTTCTTC. This codes for CASSPGGQGPNEQFF. Full variable domain (remainder filled in from reference TRBV9 and TRBJ2-1): DSGVTQTPKHLITATGQRVTLRCSPRSGDLSVYWYQQSLDQGLQFLIQYYNGEERAKGNILERFSAQQFPDLHSELNLSSLELGDSALYFCASSPGGQGPNEQFFGPGTRLTVL.

CDR3 amino acids: CASSLDKTGSPSGANVLTF. CDR3 DNA: TGCGCCAGCAGCTTGGATAAGACAGGGTCCCCCTCTGGGGCCAACGTCCTGACTTTC. The chain employs TRBV5-1 and TRBJ2-6; 7 bases match TRBD1. V gave up 0 bases and J gave up 0 bases; unmatched junction bases: 9. Per the germline V gene, CDR1 is SGHRS and CDR2 is YFSETQ. There are 19 residues in the CDR3.

The V and J genes are TRBV18 and TRBJ2-6; D uncertain. The CDR3 consists of 14 residues. The V gene's germline CDR1 is KGHSH and CDR2 LQKENI. Deletions cut 0 bases from V and 4 bases from J, with 4 bases between. In nucleotides, the CDR3 is TGTGCCAGCTCACCACCGGCCGGGGCCAACGTCCTGACTTTC. Protein: CASSPPAGANVLTF.

The chain combines TRBV5-6 with TRBJ1-1; weak D call: TRBD1 (5 bases). Trimming shortened V by 3 bases and J by 4 bases, and 10 bases separated the two germline ends. This CDR3 has 13 residues. The V gene's germline CDR1 is SGHDT and CDR2 YYEEEE. In DNA, the CDR3 is TGTGCCAGCAGCTGGGGGGTGGGCACTGAAGCTTTCTTT. This codes for CASSWGVGTEAFF.

The CDR3 nucleotides read TGTGCCAGCAGCCAGGCGGGGTCCTCACCCCTCCACTTT. This encodes CASSQAGSSPLHF. The J gene is TRBJ1-6, the V gene TRBV3-1 (or the pseudogene TRBV3-2); D is ambiguous. In germline, CDR1 is LGHDT, CDR2 YNNKEL (reference sequence). Trimming cost V 3 bases and J 10 bases, with 10 bases left between them. The CDR3 covers 13 residues.

CDR3 in DNA: TGCGCCAGCAGACTCGGTCAGGGGAGAGAGACCCAGTACTTC. It codes for CASRLGQGRETQYF. The rearrangement uses TRBV5-1 and TRBJ2-5, with a possible D match to TRBD1 (6 bases). The CDR3 consists of 14 residues. Trimming cost V 5 bases and J 4 bases, with 15 bases left between them. Germline loops: CDR1 SGHRS, CDR2 YFSETQ.

J is TRBJ1-5 and V is TRBV30, with a possible D match to TRBD1 (6 bases). The length of the CDR3 is 15 residues. Per the germline V gene, CDR1 is GTSNPN and CDR2 is SVGIG (reference sequence). V dropped 1 base and J dropped 6 bases, with 16 bases sitting between them. The CDR3 spells CAWSGGSGVAQPQHF. CDR3 bases: TGTGCCTGGAGTGGGGGCTCAGGGGTCGCTCAGCCCCAGCATTTT.

This chain uses TRBV5-6 with TRBJ1-2; TRBD1 might be the D (5 bases). This CDR3 is 13 amino acids long. V shed 2 bases and J shed 8 bases, with 13 bases lying between them. Germline V lookup: CDR1 SGHDT, CDR2 YYEEEE. The CDR3 DNA is TGTGCCAGCAGCTTTGGGACTTCTTCGGGCTACACCTTC. This sequence encodes CASSFGTSSGYTF.

The V and J genes are TRBV6-5 and TRBJ1-2; 9 bases match TRBD1. Per the germline V gene, CDR1 is MNHEY and CDR2 is SVGAGI. Unmatched junction bases numbered 5, after V lost 5 bases and J lost 7 bases. CDR3 length equals 13 residues. CDR3 nucleotides: TGTGCCAGCAGTCATGGGACAGGGAGTGGCTACACCTTC. This codes for CASSHGTGSGYTF.

This rearrangement joins TRBV9 to TRBJ1-1; 7 positions agree with TRBD1. The CDR3 contains 14 residues. Germline CDR1 SGDLS, CDR2 YYNGEE. The ends lost 8 bases at V and 2 bases at J; junction bases unmatched: 9. CDR3 nucleotide sequence: TGTGCCAGTACCCTGACAGGGAGAAACACTGAAGCTTTCTTT. Translated: CASTLTGRNTEAFF.

The chain joins TRBV18 to TRBJ2-3, with 7 bases identical to TRBD2. Germline loops: CDR1 KGHSH, CDR2 LQKENI. This CDR3 has 16 residues. The J segment lost 0 bases and the V segment lost 0 bases, leaving 3 bases of the junction unmatched. The DNA of the CDR3 is TGTGCCAGCTCACCACCGGGAGGGTTTAGCACAGATACGCAGTATTTT. This translates into CASSPPGGFSTDTQYF.

The V call is TRBV19, the J call TRBJ2-7; TRBD1 aligns across 9 bases. The CDR3 is 13 amino acids. After removal of 5 bases from V and 3 bases from J, the junction contained 2 bases not matched to a gene. CDR1 LNHDA and CDR2 SQIVND come from the germline V gene (reference sequence). The CDR3 reads CASSRTGDYEQYF. CDR3 DNA: TGTGCCAGTAGTCGGACAGGGGACTACGAGCAGTACTTC.

J is TRBJ1-1 and V is TRBV6-5; D remains ambiguous. Trimming stripped 5 bases from V and 3 bases from J, with 7 bases between. CDR3 length: 12 amino acids. Germline V lookup: CDR1 MNHEY, CDR2 SVGAGI. CDR3 protein: CASSRGDTEAFF. As DNA, the CDR3 is TGTGCCAGCAGTCGGGGTGACACTGAAGCTTTCTTT.

The chain joins TRBV12-3 or TRBV12-4 to TRBJ1-2, with 7 bases matching TRBD1. Losses at the gene ends were 6 bases for V and 7 bases for J; bases not matched to a gene: 8. The CDR3 spans 13 residues. The CDR3 region has the DNA TGTGCCAGCAGCCCAAGACAGGGTTTTGGCTACACCTTC. Its protein is CASSPRQGFGYTF.

As for this clone: One end of the junction does not line up with germline, which may come from a read error. The chain joins TRBV18 to TRBJ2-3; 8 nucleotides match TRBD2. Germline values: CDR1 KGHSH, CDR2 LQKENI. The length of the CDR3 is 17 residues. The CDR3 protein is CASSPSTGTSPTDTQYF. In DNA form, the CDR3 reads TGTGCCAGTTCACCATCCACCGGGACTAGTCCCACAGATACGCAGTATTTT.

The chain has TRBV6-5 and TRBJ2-6, with 9 bases aligning to TRBD1. With V trimmed by 4 bases and J by 5 bases, 3 bases remained unmatched. The germline CDR1 and CDR2 sequences are MNHEY and SVGAGI. The CDR3 is 15 residues long. CDR3 DNA sequence: TGTGCCAGCAGTTTACAGGGGGCCCGGGCCAACGTCCTGACTTTC. This gives the protein CASSLQGARANVLTF.

This clone occurred a few times. This chain connects TRBV5-1 to TRBJ1-4; a possible D gene is TRBD1 (5 bases). V was cut by 0 bases and J by 10 bases, with 16 bases left in between. Germline loops: CDR1 SGHRS, CDR2 YFSETQ. CDR3 length equals 15 residues. The CDR3 sequence: CASSLGQGSQVKLFF. CDR3 DNA: TGCGCCAGCAGCTTGGGGCAGGGAAGCCAGGTAAAACTGTTTTTT.

The V and J genes are TRBV7-8 and TRBJ1-5, with 7 bases aligning to TRBD1. V was pared by 4 bases and J by 15 bases, with 12 bases of the junction left unmatched. The CDR3 totals 13 residues. Germline CDR1 SGHVS, CDR2 FQNEAQ. The CDR3 nucleotides are TGTGCCAGCAGCTCCTCGGGACAGAACGACCGGCATTTT. It translates to CASSSSGQNDRHF.

The V and J genes are TRBV5-4 and TRBJ1-5, with D possibly matching TRBD1 (6 bases). V lost 4 bases and J lost 4, with 9 bases in between. The CDR3 contains 13 residues. Germline V gene data show CDR1 as SGHNT and CDR2 as YYREEE (reference sequence). CDR3 sequence reads: CASSQDRNQPQHF. The CDR3 DNA is TGTGCCAGCAGCCAGGACAGAAATCAGCCCCAGCATTTT.